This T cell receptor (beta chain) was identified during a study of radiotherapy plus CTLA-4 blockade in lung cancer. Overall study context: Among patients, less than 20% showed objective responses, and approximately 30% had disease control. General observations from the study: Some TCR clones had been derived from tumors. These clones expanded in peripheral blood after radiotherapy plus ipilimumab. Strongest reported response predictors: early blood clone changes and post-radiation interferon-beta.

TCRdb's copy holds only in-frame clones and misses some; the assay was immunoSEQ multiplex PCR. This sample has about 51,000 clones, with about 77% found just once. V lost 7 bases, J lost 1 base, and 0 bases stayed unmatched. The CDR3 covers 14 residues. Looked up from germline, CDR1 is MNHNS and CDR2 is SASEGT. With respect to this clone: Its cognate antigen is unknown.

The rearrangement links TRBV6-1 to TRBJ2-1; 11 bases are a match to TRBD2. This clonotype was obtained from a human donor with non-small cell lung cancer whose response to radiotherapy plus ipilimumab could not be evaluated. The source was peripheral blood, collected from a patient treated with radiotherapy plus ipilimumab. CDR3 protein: CASTSGGSYNEQFF. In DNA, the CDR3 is TGTGCCAGCACTAGCGGGGGGTCCTACAATGAGCAGTTCTTC.